This TCR beta chain derives from a study of blood T cells in healthy people across ages (dated by TCRdb to the mid-2010s). The study in broad terms: In model experiments, template switching captured roughly one uniquely barcoded TCR beta cDNA molecule for every two T cells. Age-related changes in TCR beta repertoire diversity were measured in the study by deep sequencing normalized with unique cDNA molecular identifiers. Donors were grouped into four age groups: young (average about 15 years), middle-aged (39), aged (roughly 67) and long-lived (just over 80). Two additional independent replicas of 1 million unique cDNA reads from the same blood draw were analyzed for two donors (one aged 18 to 30 and one aged 80 or older).

What the study reported, not specific to this receptor: The long-lived group showed more naive CD4+ T cells, fewer expanded clones and increased TCR diversity than the aged group, suggesting age selection. Total diversity estimates from one million sequenced T cells were considered lower bounds and underestimates. A strong correlation was found between observed TCR beta diversity and the percentage of naive T cells measured by flow cytometry. Because profiling used bulk unsorted PBMCs, naive and antigen-experienced compartments could not be compared conclusively. Donor CMV infection status was unknown, potentially confounding age-related changes in expanded clonotypes. As age increased, observed TCR beta diversity per million T cells dropped in a roughly linear way, and a significant reduction was already evident by age around 41.

Receptor amplification or capture employed 5' RACE. Sequencing was carried out with an Illumina HiSeq 2500. A second PCR of about 6 to 11 cycles was performed with a sample-barcoded 5' primer and a J-beta primer mix. Each TCR beta cDNA molecule received a unique molecular identifier from a template-switch 5' adaptor carrying 12 random nucleotides. At least 2.5 million CDR3-containing paired-end reads were obtained from each sample. The Mint cDNA synthesis kit, primed by a TRBC-specific oligonucleotide, was used to synthesize first-strand cDNA from all RNA. Following uracil-DNA glycosylase treatment, a first 18-cycle PCR with universal primers M1SS and BC2_uni_R was performed on all cDNA. The original methods were these. Normalization of each sample was performed by random selection of 1 million high-quality reads, each carrying a distinct molecular identifier. Reads sharing molecular identifiers were discarded rather than binned into consensus sequences. MiTCR, run with a Q25 quality threshold and the strictest error-elimination algorithm, handled CDR3 identification, clonotype clustering and error correction. Lower-bound total TCR beta diversity was estimated with a nonparametric unseen species model using Euler transformation. TCRdb trimmed public reads at Q25 via fastp, called clones via MiXCR and kept in-frame beta chains. Each entry is one CDR3 protein sequence, shown with its most common DNA and genes. It is TCRdb's table, rather than the study itself, that gives the V and J calls and clone size. This sample lists some 560,000 distinct CDR3 sequences; 27% were detected once. Together, the top ten hold roughly 3.5% of the sample.

On this clonotype: The antigen it recognizes is unknown. No quality values exist for individual bases; no much larger clone is one base distant.

Systemically healthy Caucasian individuals from Russia, around 38 in total and aged roughly 6 to 100 years, were included as donors. Approximately 9.3 milliliters of peripheral blood were drawn from each donor into EDTA-treated Vacutainer tubes. Ficoll-Paque density-gradient centrifugation was used to isolate PBMCs, with at least 7 million per sample. Trizol reagent was used to extract total RNA from PBMCs, with at least 5 micrograms per sample. Naive CD45RAhigh/CD27high T cell percentages were measured by flow cytometry on a PBMC aliquot from every donor. V is cut back by 5 bases and J by 2 bases, with 5 bases in the junction unmatched. The CDR3 measures 14 amino acids from cysteine to phenylalanine. Of all the DNA, just the CDR3 is kept, 42 bases in frame from base 1. From the germline V gene (reference sequence), CDR1 is MNHEY and CDR2 is SMNVEV. This sample also belongs to another study, concerning T cells of mothers and their children. The second source states: Donors were nine systemically healthy Caucasian individuals: three mothers and their six children. cDNA synthesis consumed the entire amount of extracted RNA, loaded at roughly 1.5 ug RNA in each 15 ul reaction. In the second PCR, the M1S primer introduced both the sample barcodes and 2-4 random nucleotides. More than 8 million TCR beta CDR3 reads were obtained from each mother, and about 3 million reads were obtained from each child. TCR recombination output is similarly shaped by thymic selection in related and unrelated pairs, with a minor effect exerted by inherited differences. Normalized repertoire overlap in related mother-child pairs was always slightly higher than in unrelated mother-child pairs, but the difference was never significant. With a sensitivity of about 100 clones per million clonotypes, no persistent microchimeric T cell clones were detected. Deep NGS was used in the study to compare the TCR beta repertoires of mothers and children and to look for features that separate related mother-child pairs from unrelated individuals. The mean age was about 38 +/- 4 years for the mothers and about 12 +/- 4 years for the children. After adapters were ligated using NEBNext reagents, the libraries underwent 100+100 nt paired-end sequencing on an Illumina HiSeq 2000. To prevent cross-contamination, the mother and child libraries were prepared a month apart and were sequenced in separate runs. Between roughly 450,000 and 2,200,000 distinct TCR beta clonotypes were identified per donor. Naive TCR beta clonotypes were estimated from low-frequency clonotypes matched to each donor's FACS-determined naive share, without sorting.

The rearrangement joined TRBV27 to TRBJ2-5; a stretch of 7 junction bases matches TRBD1. This receptor was identified in a boy between 2 and 10 years old in good health. Source material: blood. The CDR3 here reads CASSQFRGQETQYF. The bases are TGTGCCAGCAGTCAGTTCAGGGGGCAAGAGACCCAGTACTTC.